Listed below are T cell receptor beta chains from one sample, sequenced in a study of T-cell reconstitution after alpha-beta-depleted transplantation in children. In TCRdb, the PCR reads were re-called with MiXCR into one record per CDR3 protein. The sample has 360,000 or so distinct CDR3 sequences, about a fifth seen once. The specimen was PBMCs from the stem cell graft donor, collected from the stem cell graft. Receptors originate from a human donor who donated a stem cell graft to a child with acute myeloid leukemia. The CDR3 runs from the conserved cysteine through the conserved F or W. The order of the fields is V gene, D gene, clone size, J gene, CDR3 protein, CDR3 DNA. A D gene is named only where the DNA matches it firmly. Size is omitted from some rows. Given values are once, few, many or a class for expanded clones.

TRBV5-6,TRBD2,few,TRBJ2-5,CASSLGGGPSATQYF,TGTGCCAGCAGCTTGGGGGGAGGGCCAAGCGCGACCCAGTACTTC
TRBV29-1,TRBD2,NA,TRBJ2-1,CSVEDEETSGINEQFF,TGCAGCGTTGAAGATGAGGAGACTAGCGGGATCAATGAGCAGTTCTTC
TRBV24-1,TRBD1,NA,TRBJ1-1,CATSFDRENTEAFF,TGTGCCACCAGTTTCGACAGGGAGAACACTGAAGCTTTCTTT
TRBV7-2,NA,NA,TRBJ2-3,CASSFGDTDTQYF,TGTGCCAGCAGCTTCGGGGACACAGATACGCAGTATTTT
TRBV5-1,NA,NA,TRBJ1-2,CASSLELTVRNYGYTF,TGCGCCAGCAGCTTGGAGTTGACAGTTCGCAACTATGGCTACACCTTC
TRBV25-1,NA,many,TRBJ1-1,CASSGQHGGTEAFF,TGTGCCAGCAGTGGCCAACACGGTGGCACTGAAGCTTTCTTT
TRBV15,TRBD1,NA,TRBJ2-3,CATSSVRGQGADTQYF,TGTGCCACCAGCAGTGTTCGTGGGCAGGGGGCAGATACGCAGTATTTT
TRBV12-3/TRBV12-4,NA,NA,TRBJ2-2,CASRSTVSTGELFF,TGTGCCAGCAGGTCGACAGTTAGCACCGGGGAGCTGTTTTTT
TRBV29-1,NA,NA,TRBJ2-7,CSGGHSDRMYEQYF,TGCAGCGGGGGCCATTCGGACAGAATGTACGAGCAGTACTTC
TRBV7-2,TRBD1,few,TRBJ2-1,CASSWTGTGNNEQFF,TGTGCCAGCAGCTGGACCGGGACAGGGAACAATGAGCAGTTCTTC
TRBV20-1,NA,many,TRBJ1-2,CSATDGPNYGYTF,TGCAGTGCTACCGATGGACCAAACTATGGCTACACCTTC
TRBV25-1,TRBD1,few,TRBJ2-1,CASSEYRGTGYNEQFF,TGTGCCAGCAGTGAATATAGGGGGACAGGGTACAATGAGCAGTTCTTC
TRBV5-4,NA,few,TRBJ1-1,CASTVDSPTEAFF,TGTGCCAGCACTGTAGACAGCCCCACTGAAGCTTTCTTT
TRBV12-3/TRBV12-4,TRBD2,NA,TRBJ2-2,CASSGLVSVGELFF,TGTGCCAGCAGTGGACTAGTCTCGGTCGGGGAGCTGTTTTTT
TRBV15,NA,NA,TRBJ2-5,CATSSTGNPFETQYF,TGTGCCACCAGCTCCACCGGGAACCCCTTTGAGACCCAGTACTTC
TRBV28,TRBD2,NA,TRBJ2-1,CASRSTGTSGGNEQFF,TGTGCCAGCAGATCCACCGGGACTAGCGGGGGGAATGAGCAGTTCTTC
TRBV7-2,NA,few,TRBJ2-1,CASSLDVGEYNEQFF,TGTGCCAGCAGCTTAGATGTGGGGGAATACAATGAGCAGTTCTTC
TRBV21-1,NA,NA,TRBJ1-6,CASSKVERSPLHF,TGTGCCAGCAGCAAAGTGGAACGTTCACCCCTCCACTTT
TRBV9,TRBD1,few,TRBJ1-1,CASSSQWGQGNTEAFF,TGTGCCAGCAGCTCCCAGTGGGGACAGGGCAACACTGAAGCTTTCTTT
TRBV7-8,TRBD2,NA,TRBJ2-3,CASSLEPGLAVTDTQYF,TGTGCCAGCAGCTTAGAGCCTGGACTAGCGGTCACAGATACGCAGTATTTT
TRBV7-9,NA,NA,TRBJ2-5,CASSSVPVETQYF,TGTGCCAGCAGCTCAGTCCCTGTGGAGACCCAGTACTTC
TRBV6-4,NA,many,TRBJ2-2,CASSPRGAAGWSPTTAGELFF,TGTGCCAGCAGTCCCCGTGGAGCGGCGGGGTGGAGTCCAACAACTGCCGGGGAGCTGTTTTTT
TRBV12-3/TRBV12-4,NA,NA,TRBJ2-3,CASSSRQKSSTDTQYF,TGTGCCAGCAGTAGCCGGCAGAAATCTAGCACAGATACGCAGTATTTT
TRBV5-1,NA,NA,TRBJ2-1,CASSLKEAGAEQFF,TGCGCCAGCAGCTTGAAAGAGGCCGGGGCGGAGCAGTTCTTC
TRBV4-1,TRBD2,few,TRBJ2-1,CASSIRGTSGRVEQFF,TGCGCCAGCAGCATAAGGGGGACTAGCGGGAGGGTTGAGCAGTTCTTC
TRBV15,NA,few,TRBJ1-5,CATSRDEAPNQPQHF,TGTGCCACCAGCAGAGATGAAGCCCCTAATCAGCCCCAGCATTTT
TRBV7-8,TRBD2,NA,TRBJ2-7,CASSPWGTSYEQYF,TGTGCCAGCAGCCCTTGGGGGACTAGCTACGAGCAGTACTTC
TRBV5-1,NA,NA,TRBJ1-4,CASTPGEGSAGRLFF,TGCGCCAGCACCCCAGGTGAGGGGTCTGCCGGAAGGCTGTTTTTT
TRBV5-1,NA,NA,TRBJ2-7,CASSFWGTQYEQYF,TGCGCCAGCAGCTTTTGGGGCACCCAATACGAGCAGTACTTC
TRBV18,NA,few,TRBJ1-1,CASSSKGSSLLNTEAFF,TGTGCCAGCTCATCCAAAGGGAGCTCCCTCCTGAACACTGAAGCTTTCTTT
TRBV10-3,TRBD2,NA,TRBJ2-1,CAISAKGLAGVDEQFF,TGTGCCATCAGTGCGAAAGGACTAGCGGGAGTCGATGAGCAGTTCTTC
TRBV20-1,NA,many,TRBJ2-5,CSARGGRETQYF,TGCAGTGCTAGGGGGGGCCGCGAGACCCAGTACTTC
TRBV19,TRBD2,NA,TRBJ2-3,CASSITSGLTDTQYF,TGTGCCAGTAGTATAACTAGCGGGCTCACAGATACGCAGTATTTT
TRBV12-3/TRBV12-4,TRBD1,many,TRBJ1-1,CASILQGAEAFF,TGTGCCAGCATCCTACAGGGGGCTGAAGCTTTCTTT
TRBV7-2,TRBD1,few,TRBJ2-7,CASAGQGHEQYF,TGTGCCAGCGCGGGACAGGGCCACGAGCAGTACTTC
TRBV11-3,NA,NA,TRBJ1-4,CASSHFGREEEKLFF,TGTGCCAGCAGCCACTTCGGGAGGGAGGAGGAAAAACTGTTTTTT
TRBV4-1,TRBD2,NA,TRBJ2-5,CASSRQSSGLQETQYF,TGCGCCAGCAGCCGGCAATCTAGCGGACTCCAAGAGACCCAGTACTTC
TRBV24-1,TRBD1,NA,TRBJ2-1,CATSDSRQGLNEQFF,TGTGCCACCAGTGATTCCCGACAGGGGCTCAATGAGCAGTTCTTC
TRBV7-9,TRBD1,few,TRBJ2-1,CASSLGGQANEQFF,TGTGCCAGCAGCTTAGGGGGACAGGCCAATGAGCAGTTCTTC
TRBV18,TRBD1,NA,TRBJ1-3,CASSPGQVGNTIYF,TGTGCCAGCTCACCGGGACAGGTCGGAAACACCATATATTTT
TRBV29-1,TRBD1,NA,TRBJ2-7,CSVRQGDGEQYF,TGCAGCGTCAGACAGGGGGACGGCGAGCAGTACTTC
TRBV6-2/TRBV6-3,TRBD2,few,TRBJ2-7,CASFGLAGDEQYF,TGTGCCAGCTTTGGACTAGCGGGGGACGAGCAGTACTTC
TRBV5-1,NA,NA,TRBJ2-1,CASSLQGETYNEQFF,TGCGCCAGCAGCTTACAGGGAGAAACCTACAATGAGCAGTTCTTC
TRBV15,NA,few,TRBJ2-3,CATSTSTDTQYF,TGTGCCACCAGCACCAGCACAGATACGCAGTATTTT
TRBV20-1,TRBD2,few,TRBJ2-7,CSARNELAVAGEQYF,TGCAGTGCTAGAAATGAGCTAGCGGTCGCGGGGGAGCAGTACTTC
TRBV7-2,NA,NA,TRBJ1-5,CASSFGPDNQPQHF,TGTGCCAGCAGCTTCGGGCCGGACAATCAGCCCCAGCATTTT
TRBV20-1,NA,many,TRBJ2-5,CSARDIRGPQETQYF,TGCAGTGCTAGAGATATCAGGGGTCCTCAAGAGACCCAGTACTTC
TRBV9,TRBD2,few,TRBJ2-1,CASSSPLAETYNEQFF,TGTGCCAGCAGCTCCCCCCTAGCGGAGACTTACAATGAGCAGTTCTTC
TRBV7-9,TRBD1,few,TRBJ2-7,CASSFRTGVDEQYF,TGTGCCAGCAGCTTTAGGACAGGGGTTGACGAGCAGTACTTC
TRBV29-1,NA,NA,TRBJ2-1,CSVEAPGPEVYEQFF,TGCAGCGTTGAGGCCCCGGGTCCGGAGGTATATGAGCAGTTCTTC
TRBV12-3/TRBV12-4,TRBD2,many,TRBJ2-1,CASSPSQTSGRSNEQFF,TGTGCCAGCAGTCCCTCACAGACTAGCGGGAGGAGTAATGAGCAGTTCTTC
TRBV21-1,NA,NA,TRBJ2-3,CASSKDKAVQGSCTDTQYF,TGTGCCAGCAGCAAAGACAAAGCAGTACAGGGGTCCTGCACAGATACGCAGTATTTT
TRBV20-1,TRBD2,many,TRBJ2-2,CSAYSGRATGELFF,TGCAGTGCTTATAGCGGGAGGGCCACCGGGGAGCTGTTTTTT
TRBV28,TRBD1,few,TRBJ1-3,CASRTGAGDTIYF,TGTGCCAGCCGGACAGGGGCGGGGGACACCATATATTTT
TRBV20-1,NA,NA,TRBJ2-5,CSARGRAEGPIYNTKTQYF,TGCAGTGCTAGAGGCCGCGCGGAGGGCCCGATTTACAACACGAAGACCCAGTACTTC
TRBV12-3/TRBV12-4,TRBD1,NA,TRBJ1-1,CASSQGAGNTEAFF,TGTGCCAGCAGTCAGGGGGCGGGGAACACTGAAGCTTTCTTT
TRBV4-1,TRBD1,NA,TRBJ1-1,CASSLSDRGLTEAFF,TGCGCCAGCAGCCTTTCAGACAGGGGGCTAACTGAAGCTTTCTTT
TRBV6-1,TRBD1,NA,TRBJ2-3,CASKTGGVIDTQYF,TGTGCCAGCAAGACAGGGGGAGTTATAGATACGCAGTATTTT
TRBV25-1,TRBD1,few,TRBJ2-3,CASSKDRGTDTQYF,TGTGCCAGCAGTAAAGACAGGGGTACAGATACGCAGTATTTT